The 19 T cell receptor beta chains presented below share a single source sample, sequenced in a study of prognosis after radiotherapy for stage I lung cancer. Two rounds of multiplex PCR amplified TCR beta CDR3 from genomic DNA. Initially, in first-round PCR, primers specific to each TRBV and TRBJ gene were used. TCRdb re-called the multiplex PCR reads with MiXCR, one entry per CDR3 protein. The sample records about 31,000 distinct CDR3 sequences, 32% being singletons. Source: PBMCs, taken before or after stereotactic body radiation therapy (not recorded which). All receptors derive from a donor aged 50 or older with non-small cell lung cancer.

The chain uses TRBV20-1 and TRBJ1-5; D unclear. The CDR3 has 10 amino acids. Deletions cut 5 bases from V and 6 bases from J, with 5 bases between. Germline CDR1 is DFQATT and CDR2 is SNEGSKA (reference sequence). The CDR3 DNA reads as TGCAGTGCTTATGGTCAGCCCCAGCATTTT. This codes for CSAYGQPQHF.

In its sample, this clonotype was seen many times. V gene TRBV11-1 combines with J gene TRBJ2-7, with D unresolved. The V gene's germline CDR1 is SGHAT and CDR2 FQDESV (reference sequence). V lost 9 bases and J lost 6, with 9 bases in between. This CDR3 has 10 residues. The CDR3 DNA sequence: TGTGCCAGTCACTGCTGCGAGCAGTACTTC. Translation: CASHCCEQYF.

V usage is TRBV20-1 and J usage is TRBJ2-3; D is possibly TRBD1 (5 bases). V was trimmed by 4 bases and J by 4 bases, leaving 12 bases between them. The CDR3 has 13 amino acids. Germline CDR1 reads DFQATT; CDR2 reads SNEGSKA (reference sequence). Here the CDR3 DNA reads TGCAGTGCTACCGTGACAGTCGCAGATACGCAGTATTTT. It translates to CSATVTVADTQYF.

This chain joins TRBV7-2 and TRBJ1-1; D is unresolved. V dropped 4 bases and J dropped 5 bases, with 8 bases sitting between them. Per the germline V gene, CDR1 is SGHTA and CDR2 is FQGNSA. The CDR3 contains 12 residues. CDR3 bases: TGTGCCAGCAGCTCTCACGGTACTGAAGCTTTCTTT. It encodes CASSSHGTEAFF.

This clonotype was seen at least ten times. CDR3 in DNA: TGTGCCAGTACCGCCGGAGGGGGGGGACTCGAGCAGTACTTC. Translating gives CASTAGGGGLEQYF. The gene calls are TRBV19 and TRBJ2-7; tentatively, D is TRBD2 (7 bases). V was pared by 7 bases and J by 6 bases, with 19 bases between. This CDR3 is 14 amino acids long. CDR1 is LNHDA, CDR2 SQIVND, per germline (reference sequence).

On this clonotype: It is likely a read error: a sequence one base away is far more abundant. The CDR3 bases are TGCTCCAGCAGCCAAGCAGGAGCGGCGGAGTACGAGCAGTACTTC. Translated: CSSSQAGAAEYEQYF. The gene calls are TRBV4-3 and TRBJ2-7; maybe TRBD2 (5 bases). The CDR3 contains 15 residues. Germline V CDR1 and CDR2: LGHNA, YSLEER.

This clonotype was counted at least ten times. The V call is TRBV9, the J call TRBJ1-6; the D is unclear. CDR3 length: 12 amino acids. Germline CDR1 reads SGDLS; CDR2 reads YYNGEE. Deletions cut 0 bases from V and 9 bases from J, with 4 bases between. This CDR3 reads CASSVVGSPLHF. The CDR3 bases are TGTGCCAGCAGCGTAGTAGGTTCACCCCTCCACTTT.

This clonotype was detected many times. The V gene is TRBV13, the J gene TRBJ2-2; TRBD1 aligns across 8 bases. Unmatched junction bases numbered 5, after V lost 0 bases and J lost 5 bases. CDR1 PRHDT and CDR2 FYEKMQ come from the germline V gene (reference sequence). The length of the CDR3 is 16 residues. The CDR3 DNA is TGTGCCAGCAGCTTAGGGGACAGGGTAGCTACCGGGGAGCTGTTTTTT. Protein sequence: CASSLGDRVATGELFF.

The chain carries TRBV6-2 or TRBV6-3 and TRBJ1-2, with D unclear. Trimming removed 10 bases at V and 4 bases at J, with 16 bases between. CDR1 MNHEY and CDR2 SVGEGT come from the germline V gene. The CDR3 has 13 residues. CDR3 residues: CANKGDGVYGYTF. The CDR3 coding sequence is TGTGCCAACAAGGGAGACGGAGTCTATGGCTACACCTTC.

This clonotype was observed many times. The chain recombines TRBV20-1 with TRBJ2-7; D might be TRBD1 or TRBD2, each matching 5 bases. V lost 5 bases and J 0 bases, leaving 11 bases between the germline ends. The germline gives CDR1 DFQATT, CDR2 SNEGSKA (reference sequence). This CDR3 is 13 amino acids long. CDR3 coding DNA: TGCAGTGCTCCGAGGGGCAGCTCCTACGAGCAGTACTTC. Its translation: CSAPRGSSYEQYF.

This clonotype showed up just a few times. Being one base from a much bigger clone, this may be a read error. The V and J genes are TRBV6-1 and TRBJ2-3; the D gene could be TRBD1 or TRBD2 (5 bases each). Germline V gene data show CDR1 as MNHNS and CDR2 as SASEGT. The CDR3 contains 14 residues. V was cut by 7 bases and J by 1 base, with 12 bases left in between. The CDR3 DNA sequence: TGTGCCAGCATCGACCAGGGAGGCACAGATACGCAGTATTTT. Its translation: CASIDQGGTDTQYF.

This clonotype was seen at least ten times. This rearrangement joins TRBV7-9 to TRBJ2-5, with 10 bases matching TRBD1. In germline, CDR1 is SEHNR, CDR2 FQNEAQ (reference sequence). The CDR3 extends over 16 amino acids. The V gene end was trimmed by 3 bases and the J gene end by 3 bases; junction bases not matched to a gene: 7. This chain's CDR3 is CASSFTRGTGEETQYF. The DNA of the CDR3 is TGTGCCAGCAGCTTCACCAGGGGGACAGGGGAAGAGACCCAGTACTTC.

In this sample, this clonotype turned up many times. V usage is TRBV10-3 and J usage is TRBJ1-3; the D is unclear. Between the trimmed V and J ends, which lost 0 bases and 2 bases, there was a span of 11 bases. The V gene's germline CDR1 is ENHRY and CDR2 SYGVKD. The length of the CDR3 is 16 residues. CDR3 DNA sequence: TGTGCCATCAGTGAGTCGGGGAGGGATACTGGAAACACCATATATTTT. This translates into CAISESGRDTGNTIYF.

Remarks on this clonotype: Sequence at one end of the junction differs from germline and may be a read error. The chain is built from TRBV12-3 or TRBV12-4 and TRBJ1-1; D is uncertain. The CDR3 consists of 14 residues. CDR3 region: CASSWERANTEALF. The DNA of the CDR3 is TGTGCCAGCAGTTGGGAAAGGGCCAACACTGAAGCTTTATTT.

This clonotype was detected only a few times. The DNA of the CDR3 is TGTGCCAGCAGCCGACCCCTTCCGACAGAGAACACTGAAGCTTTCTTT. Translating gives CASSRPLPTENTEAFF. The chain recombines TRBV5-6 with TRBJ1-1; TRBD1 might be the D (5 bases). Trimming took off 4 bases at V and 1 base at J, with 17 bases between the two ends. Per the germline V gene, CDR1 is SGHDT and CDR2 is YYEEEE. CDR3 length: 16 residues.

This clonotype was observed at least ten times. This chain joins TRBV2 and TRBJ2-7; the match to TRBD2 covers 7 bases. The V segment lost 8 bases and the J segment 2 bases; nucleotides outside the gene matches: 12. Germline V gene data show CDR1 as SNHLY and CDR2 as FYNNEI. The CDR3 loop spans 15 amino acids. CDR3 loop: CASLQFLAAPYEQYF. For the CDR3, the DNA is TGTGCCAGCCTCCAGTTCCTAGCGGCCCCCTACGAGCAGTACTTC.

This clonotype was seen many times. The V gene is TRBV28, the J gene TRBJ2-1, with D perhaps TRBD2 (6 bases). Germline V gene data show CDR1 as MDHEN and CDR2 as SYDVKM. V was shortened by 7 bases and J by 6 bases, with 37 bases between the two germline ends. This CDR3 has 21 residues. The CDR3 here is CASNPPLDGGFGLVGINEQFF. DNA for the CDR3: TGTGCCAGCAACCCACCCCTAGATGGAGGGTTCGGACTTGTGGGGATCAATGAGCAGTTCTTC.

The chain links TRBV7-3 to TRBJ2-3; D is possibly TRBD2 (5 bases). This CDR3 has 14 residues. Per germline, CDR1 SGHTA and CDR2 FQGTGA. V was shortened by 5 bases and J by 12 bases, with 21 bases between the two germline ends. The CDR3 nucleotides are TGTGCCAGCAGCCCCGGTCCGGCGGGTGAGGGTCAGTATTTT. Its translation: CASSPGPAGEGQYF.

This clonotype was detected ten times or more. This chain links TRBV9 with TRBJ2-7; tentative D call: TRBD2 (5 bases). With 0 bases removed from V and 1 base from J, the gap between germline ends came to 5 bases. The CDR3 spans 13 residues. The V gene's germline CDR1 is SGDLS and CDR2 YYNGEE. The DNA for the CDR3 is TGTGCCAGCAGCGTAGGGGAGTCCTACGAGCAGTACTTC. It codes for CASSVGESYEQYF. The whole variable domain, filled in from reference TRBV9 and TRBJ2-7, reads DSGVTQTPKHLITATGQRVTLRCSPRSGDLSVYWYQQSLDQGLQFLIQYYNGEERAKGNILERFSAQQFPDLHSELNLSSLELGDSALYFCASSVGESYEQYFGPGTRLTVT.